This T cell receptor (beta chain) was identified in a study of high-grade serous ovarian cancer treatment subgroups. Study context: Each sample yielded on average around 7,000 unique TCR beta rearrangements from around 15,000 reads.

Worth noting for this clone: Its antigen is still unknown.

Tumor samples were obtained before definitive surgery or chemotherapy. Clones were read by immunoSEQ multiplex PCR, and TCRdb kept only the in-frame ones, dropping some. The table records about 5,900 clones, around 72% of them present only once. Findings and caveats of the study: Only CDR3 was analyzed; CDR1 and CDR2 were not. Repertoire similarity ranged about 0.095 to 0.8 between tumors of one patient. Bulk tumor TCR sequencing gave no spatial information.

The germline V gene encodes CDR1 WNHNN and CDR2 SYGVQD (reference sequence). The CDR3 totals 17 residues. The V gene end was trimmed by 4 bases and the J gene end by 6 bases; junction bases not matched to a gene: 15. This sequence originates from a human donor with high-grade serous ovarian cancer. V gene TRBV10-1 combines with J gene TRBJ1-2, with 9 bases fitting TRBD1. The sample comprised tumor tissue. The CDR3 protein is CASSAPGTGPLDDGYTF. The DNA for the CDR3 is TGCGCCAGCAGTGCCCCCGGGACAGGGCCTCTAGATGATGGCTACACCTTC.